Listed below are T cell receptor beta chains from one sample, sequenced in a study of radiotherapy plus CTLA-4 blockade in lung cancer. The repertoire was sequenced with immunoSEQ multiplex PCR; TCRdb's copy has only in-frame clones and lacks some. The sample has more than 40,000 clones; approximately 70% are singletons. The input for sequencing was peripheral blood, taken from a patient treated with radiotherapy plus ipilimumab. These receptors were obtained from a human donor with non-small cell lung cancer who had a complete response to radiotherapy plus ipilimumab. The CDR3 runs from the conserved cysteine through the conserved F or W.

CDR3 protein: CASTGSGAGNTIYF
CDR3 length: 14
V gene: TRBV2

CDR3 protein: CASSPNDFGQSEQYF
CDR3 length: 15
V gene: TRBV14

CDR3 protein: CASSRTAYEQYF
CDR3 length: 12
V gene: TRBV25-1

CDR3 protein: CASSEDKGELFF
CDR3 length: 12
V gene: TRBV2

CDR3 protein: CASSWGDRGNYGYTF
CDR3 length: 15
V gene: TRBV28

CDR3 protein: CAWSVPGGGLSYTF
CDR3 length: 14
V gene: TRBV30

CDR3 protein: CASSQPRGTYNEQFF
CDR3 length: 15
V gene: TRBV4-1

CDR3 protein: CASSRGLWGDNEQFF
CDR3 length: 15
V gene: TRBV5-1

CDR3 protein: CASSLETGFYGYTF
CDR3 length: 14
V gene: TRBV11-2

CDR3 protein: CASSQDRGRNNEQFF
CDR3 length: 15
V gene: TRBV7-9

CDR3 protein: CASSHLGANTIYF
CDR3 length: 13
V gene: TRBV14

CDR3 protein: CASSREGQSSGNTIYF
CDR3 length: 16
V gene: TRBV19

CDR3 protein: CASSVIVTDTQYF
CDR3 length: 13
V gene: TRBV19

CDR3 protein: CASSFLLRTPNTGELFF
CDR3 length: 17
V gene: TRBV19

CDR3 protein: CSAEGASGRATQYF
CDR3 length: 14
V gene: TRBV29-1

CDR3 protein: CASSLGTGGAGTNEKLFF
CDR3 length: 18
V gene: TRBV7-8